This T cell receptor beta chain comes out of a study of OX40 agonist ivuxolimab in advanced cancers. Germline assignment: CDR1 SGHAT and CDR2 FQNNGV. CDR3 length: 19 amino acids. Trimming removed 2 bases from V and 3 bases from J; junction bases left unmatched: 11. Sequencing used immunoSEQ multiplex PCR; TCRdb keeps in-frame clones, though not all of them. Found here are fewer than 100,000 clones, 65% to 85% of them singletons; the top ten hold about 0.71%. The chain carries TRBV11-2 and TRBJ2-7; 15 bases align to TRBD2. The source was CD4+ or CD8+ T cells sorted from blood, collected in a trial of the OX40 agonist ivuxolimab. This clonotype was obtained from an adult with an advanced solid tumor such as melanoma, head and neck, liver or kidney cancer. The CDR3 sequence is CASSLTGTSGGLLVYEQYF. The CDR3 DNA sequence: TGTGCCAGCAGCTTAACCGGGACTAGCGGGGGGCTCTTGGTCTACGAGCAGTACTTC.